The 11 T cell receptor beta chains below were found in one sample sequenced in a study of blood T cell repertoires in COVID-19. Clones were sequenced by immunoSEQ multiplex PCR, and TCRdb holds only the in-frame ones, with some missing. This sample has 90,000 to 110,000 clones, with approximately 76% found just once. Sequenced material: peripheral blood. The receptors stem from a woman between 65 and 79 years old with acute or convalescent COVID-19.

The chain links TRBV10-3 to TRBJ2-2; D remains unclear. Germline assignment: CDR1 ENHRY and CDR2 SYGVKD. CDR3 length equals 14 residues. Trimming left V 5 bases short and J 2 bases short, with 9 bases between. CDR3 nucleotides: TGTGCCATCAGTCCGACAAGTAACACCGGGGAGCTGTTTTTT. Translated: CAISPTSNTGELFF.

This chain uses TRBV9 with TRBJ2-3; possible D gene TRBD1, 5 bases. Germline assignment: CDR1 SGDLS and CDR2 YYNGEE. The V gene lost 2 bases and the J gene lost 2 bases, with 9 bases spanning the gap. CDR3 length: 14 residues. CDR3 sequence reads: CASSVKGHTDTQYF. CDR3 DNA sequence: TGTGCCAGCAGCGTGAAGGGGCACACAGATACGCAGTATTTT.

This clone came up a few times. V and J are TRBV29-1 and TRBJ1-2; possibly TRBD1 for D (6 bases). This CDR3 spans 12 amino acids. The germline CDR1 and CDR2 sequences are SQVTM and ANQGSEA. The ends were cut back, 5 bases at V and 4 bases at J, with 11 bases in the middle. CDR3 nucleotides: TGCAGCGTTTACGACAGGTCCTATGGCTACACCTTC. Translating gives CSVYDRSYGYTF. Filled out from reference TRBV29-1 and TRBJ1-2, the complete variable domain reads SAVISQKPSRDICQRGTSLTIQCQVDSQVTMMFWYRQQPGQSLTLIATANQGSEATYESGFVIDKFPISRPNLTFSTLTVSNMSPEDSSIYLCSVYDRSYGYTFGSGTRLTVV.

This clone was seen at least ten times. The V and J genes are TRBV9 and TRBJ1-2, with 11 bases that match TRBD1. Germline V CDR1 and CDR2: SGDLS, YYNGEE. This CDR3 comprises 15 residues. The V segment lost 3 bases and the J segment 7 bases; nucleotides outside the gene matches: 8. The CDR3 sequence is CASSGRDRGYGGYTF. Here the CDR3 DNA reads TGTGCCAGCAGCGGCCGGGACAGGGGGTACGGTGGCTACACCTTC.

The chain carries TRBV10-3 and TRBJ1-1; TRBD1 is a possible D gene (6 bases). The germline V gene has CDR1 ENHRY and CDR2 SYGVKD. The length of the CDR3 is 18 residues. V lost 0 bases and J lost 1, with 18 bases in between. This CDR3 is CAISESFLRGSGNTEAFF. CDR3 nucleotide sequence: TGTGCCATCAGTGAGTCATTTCTGAGGGGGTCTGGGAACACTGAAGCTTTCTTT.

V is TRBV3-1 (or the pseudogene TRBV3-2) and J is TRBJ1-1; D might be TRBD1 (5 bases). CDR1 and CDR2 from the germline V gene are LGHDT and YNNKEL (reference sequence). The V end lost 1 base, the J end lost 0 bases, and 12 bases lay between the germline ends. CDR3 size: 16 residues. The DNA of the CDR3 is TGTGCCAGCAGCCAAGTGGGGGGGATTATGAACACTGAAGCTTTCTTT. As protein: CASSQVGGIMNTEAFF.

This clone appeared a few times. The chain has TRBV15 and TRBJ1-1; D gene ambiguous. The CDR3 has 13 residues. Deletions cut 4 bases from V and 7 bases from J, with 13 bases between. Germline CDR1 is LNHNV and CDR2 is YYDKDF (reference sequence). CDR3 sequence (DNA): TGTGCCACCAGCACTGACCGGGATTTTGAAGCTTTCTTT. Protein product: CATSTDRDFEAFF.

This sequence joins TRBV7-9 and TRBJ1-1, with 8 positions matching TRBD1. Trimming took 5 bases from V and 8 from J; bases not matched to a gene: 7. Per germline, CDR1 SEHNR and CDR2 FQNEAQ (reference sequence). CDR3 length: 13 residues. CDR3 in DNA: TGTGCCAGCAGCCCTCCAGGGGGCGGGGAAGCTTTCTTT. Translated: CASSPPGGGEAFF.

This clone has just a few counts. V and J are TRBV28 and TRBJ1-1; TRBD1 agrees at 7 bases. Germline V gene data show CDR1 as MDHEN and CDR2 as SYDVKM. The CDR3 contains 15 residues. The junction had 13 bases not matched to a gene; V was cut back by 2 bases and J by 10 bases. The CDR3 DNA reads TGTGCCAGCAGTTTAGAGAGACAGGGCCAGGCAGGAGCTTTCTTT. Translated, it gives CASSLERQGQAGAFF.

J is TRBJ2-3 and V is TRBV19; 9 bases align to TRBD1. V dropped 6 bases and J dropped 3; count of bases not matched to a gene: 7. This CDR3 region has 15 residues. Germline V gene sequence: CDR1 LNHDA, CDR2 SQIVND (reference sequence). The CDR3 DNA sequence: TGTGCCAGTAGCCCACAGGGGGCGTCGACAGATACGCAGTATTTT. This translates into CASSPQGASTDTQYF.

This clone was detected a few times. The chain carries TRBV6-5 and TRBJ1-5; no reliable D call. The V end was cut by 8 bases, the J end by 2 bases, with 13 bases between. The CDR3 consists of 14 residues. Germline CDR1 is MNHEY and CDR2 is SVGAGI. The CDR3 spells CASRGSIGNQPQHF. As DNA, the CDR3 is TGTGCCAGCCGGGGTTCGATAGGCAATCAGCCCCAGCATTTT.